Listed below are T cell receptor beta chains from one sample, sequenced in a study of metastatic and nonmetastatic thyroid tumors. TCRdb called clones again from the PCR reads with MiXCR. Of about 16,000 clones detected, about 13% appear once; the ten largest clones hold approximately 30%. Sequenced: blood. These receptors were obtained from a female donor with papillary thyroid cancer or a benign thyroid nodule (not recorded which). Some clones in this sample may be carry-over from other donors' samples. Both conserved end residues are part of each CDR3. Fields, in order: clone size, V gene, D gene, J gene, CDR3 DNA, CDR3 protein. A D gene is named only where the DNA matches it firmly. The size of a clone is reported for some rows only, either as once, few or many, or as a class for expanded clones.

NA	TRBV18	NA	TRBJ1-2	TGTGCCAGCTCACCGGGACATTTGTCAGATGGCTACACCTTC	CASSPGHLSDGYTF
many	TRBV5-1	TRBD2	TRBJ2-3	TGCGCCAGCAGCTTGCGGACTAGCGGATACACAGATACGCAGTATTTT	CASSLRTSGYTDTQYF
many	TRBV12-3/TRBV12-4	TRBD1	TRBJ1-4	TGTGCCAGCAGTTTTCCACAACAGGGGTGGGAAAAACTGTTTTTT	CASSFPQQGWEKLFF
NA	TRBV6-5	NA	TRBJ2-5	TGTGCCAGCAGTTACTCGACCCTCATATGGGAGACGCAGTACTTC	CASSYSTLIWETQYF
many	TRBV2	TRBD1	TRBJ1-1	TGTGCCAGCAGTCGACAGGGGGTTCGGGCTGAAGCTTTCTTT	CASSRQGVRAEAFF
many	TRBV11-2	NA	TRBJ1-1	TGTGCCAGCAGCGTAGGGGCCGGGTCCTCCGGTAGGACTGAAGCTTTCTTT	CASSVGAGSSGRTEAFF
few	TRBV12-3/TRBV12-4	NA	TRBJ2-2	TGTGCCAGCAGTTTTCCGGCGGTTGGCACCGGGGAGCTGTTTTTT	CASSFPAVGTGELFF
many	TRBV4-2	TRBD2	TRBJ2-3	TGTGCCAGCAGCCAATCCCTGCGTCATAGCGGGGGGGATAATACGCAGTATTTT	CASSQSLRHSGGDNTQYF
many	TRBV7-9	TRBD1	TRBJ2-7	TGTGCCACACAGGGGATCCAATCCTACGAGCAGTACTTC	CATQGIQSYEQYF
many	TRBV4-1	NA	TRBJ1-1	TGCGCCAGCAGCCAACGACAGGAGGACACTGAAGCTTTCTTT	CASSQRQEDTEAFF
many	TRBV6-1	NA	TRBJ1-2	TGTGCCAGCACCAACCCCGGGTACTATGGCTACACCTTC	CASTNPGYYGYTF
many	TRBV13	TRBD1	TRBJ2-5	TGTGCCAGCAGCTTATCGGGATGGACAGGGGGATTGGAGACCCAGTACTTC	CASSLSGWTGGLETQYF
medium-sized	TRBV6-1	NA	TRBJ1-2	TGTGCCAGCGTTTGGAGCATCCCCTATGGCTACACCTTC	CASVWSIPYGYTF
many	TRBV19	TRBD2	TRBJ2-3	TGTGCCAGTAGTCCGCGACTAGCGGGAGGGCGATATACGCAGTATTTT	CASSPRLAGGRYTQYF
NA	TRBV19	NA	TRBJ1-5	TGTGCCAGTAGTATCAGGGATGGGCAGCCCGAGCATTTT	CASSIRDGQPEHF
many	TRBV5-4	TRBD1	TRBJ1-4	TGTGCCAGCAGCAGAGCTACAGGGGGGGATGAAAAACTGTTTTTT	CASSRATGGDEKLFF
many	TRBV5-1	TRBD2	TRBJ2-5	TGCGCCAGCAGCTCTAGCGGGATATCTTACCAAGAGACCCAGTACTTC	CASSSSGISYQETQYF
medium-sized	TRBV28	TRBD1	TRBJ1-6	TGTGCCAGCAGAGGACAGGGAGGTTCACCCCTCCACTTT	CASRGQGGSPLHF
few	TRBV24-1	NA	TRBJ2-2	TGTGCCCCACTATGGCTTAGGACCACCGGGGAGCTGTTTTTT	CAPLWLRTTGELFF
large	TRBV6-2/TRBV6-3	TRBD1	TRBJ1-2	TGTGCCAGCAGTGGCCCCCAGGGACAGAGGGACTATGGCTACACCTTC	CASSGPQGQRDYGYTF
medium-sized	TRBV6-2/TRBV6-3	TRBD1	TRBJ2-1	TGTGCCAGCAGGCTACAGGGGGCCGGGGTGCTCTTC	CASRLQGAGVLF
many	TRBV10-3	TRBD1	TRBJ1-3	TGTGCCACGATGGACAGGGGTGGAAACACCATATATTTT	CATMDRGGNTIYF
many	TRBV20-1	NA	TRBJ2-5	TGCAGTGCCCTCGAAAGAAGGGGAGGCCCCTCTGGGAGAGAGACCCAGTACTTC	CSALERRGGPSGRETQYF
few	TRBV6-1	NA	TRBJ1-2	TGTGCCAGCAGTGACGGGGGGACTGGCTACACCTTC	CASSDGGTGYTF
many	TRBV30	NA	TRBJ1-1	TGTGCCTGGGCACCCGTCCGGGGACAAATAAACACTGAAGCTTTCTTT	CAWAPVRGQINTEAFF
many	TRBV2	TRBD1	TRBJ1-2	TGTGCCAGCAGTCGCCGGGACAGGGACGGCTACACCTTC	CASSRRDRDGYTF
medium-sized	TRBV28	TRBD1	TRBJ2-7	TGTGCCAGCAGTTTAACAGGGGACTACGAGCAGTACTTC	CASSLTGDYEQYF
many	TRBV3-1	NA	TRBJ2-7	TGTGCCAGCAGCCCGACTCGGAGCTCCTACGAGCAGTACTTC	CASSPTRSSYEQYF
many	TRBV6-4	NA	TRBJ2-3	TGTGCCAGCAGTGATCGACTAGAGAAGAGCACAGATACGCAGTATTTT	CASSDRLEKSTDTQYF